These 3 T cell receptor beta chains originate from one sample sequenced in a study of brain T cells in children with intractable seizures. TCRdb's copy holds only in-frame clones and misses some; the assay was immunoSEQ multiplex PCR. Found here are fewer than 80,000 clones, about 96% of them singletons; the top ten hold over 0.35%. Sequenced here: peripheral blood, sampled at surgery. These receptor sequences come from a boy in the first two years of life with focal cortical dysplasia and intractable seizures.

The chain couples TRBV5-1 to TRBJ2-2, with 13 bases fitting TRBD2. The CDR3 sequence is 15 residues long. J gave up 5 bases and V 3 bases, and 1 base lay outside the gene matches. Germline CDR1 is SGHRS and CDR2 is YFSETQ. CDR3 amino acids: CASSWTSGGTGELFF. DNA for the CDR3: TGCGCCAGCAGCTGGACTAGCGGGGGTACCGGGGAGCTGTTTTTT.

About this clone: Its ends do not fully match the called genes, so a read error is possible. This chain connects TRBV2 to TRBJ2-1; D unclear. This CDR3 is 15 amino acids long. Germline loops: CDR1 SNHLY, CDR2 FYNNEI. CDR3 DNA: TGTGCCAGCAGAGAAGATGCCCTCCTTTACAATGAGCAGTTCTTC. Translating it yields CASREDALLYNEQFF.

This chain links TRBV27 with TRBJ2-7; D ambiguous. CDR1 is MNHEY, CDR2 SMNVEV, per germline (reference sequence). The CDR3 totals 16 residues. V was shortened by 0 bases and J by 2 bases, with 14 bases between the two germline ends. CDR3 protein: CASSLSIRGVAYEQYF. The CDR3, as DNA: TGTGCCAGCAGTTTATCGATACGTGGGGTGGCCTACGAGCAGTACTTC.